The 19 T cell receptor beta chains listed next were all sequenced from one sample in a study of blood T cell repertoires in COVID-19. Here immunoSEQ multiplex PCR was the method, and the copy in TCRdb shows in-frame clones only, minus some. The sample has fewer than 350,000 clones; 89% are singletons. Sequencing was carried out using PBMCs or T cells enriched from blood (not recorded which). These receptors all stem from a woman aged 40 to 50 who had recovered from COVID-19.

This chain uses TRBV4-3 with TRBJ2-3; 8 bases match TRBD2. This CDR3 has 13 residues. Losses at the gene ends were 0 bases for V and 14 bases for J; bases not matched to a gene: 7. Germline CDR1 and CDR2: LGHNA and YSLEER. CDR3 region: CASSQDLAGPWYF. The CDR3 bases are TGCGCCAGCAGCCAAGATTTAGCGGGACCCTGGTATTTT.

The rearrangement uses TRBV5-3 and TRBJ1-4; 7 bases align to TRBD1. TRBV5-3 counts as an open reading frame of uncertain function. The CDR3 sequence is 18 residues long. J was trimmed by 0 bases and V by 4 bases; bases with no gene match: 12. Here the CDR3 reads CARSAPNPDRPTNEKLFF. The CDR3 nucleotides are TGTGCCAGAAGCGCTCCCAATCCGGACAGGCCAACTAATGAAAAACTGTTTTTT.

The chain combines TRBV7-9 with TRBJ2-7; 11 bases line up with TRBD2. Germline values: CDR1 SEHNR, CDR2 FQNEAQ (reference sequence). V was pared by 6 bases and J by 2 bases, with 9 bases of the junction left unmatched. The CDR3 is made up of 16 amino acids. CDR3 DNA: TGTGCCAGCAGTTCGACTGGGACTAGCGGTCCCTACGAGCAGTACTTC. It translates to CASSSTGTSGPYEQYF. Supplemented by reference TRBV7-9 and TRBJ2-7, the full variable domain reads DTGVSQNPRHKITKRGQNVTFRCDPISEHNRLYWYRQTLGQGPEFLTYFQNEAQLEKSRLLSDRFSAERPKGSFSTLEIQRTEQGDSAMYLCASSSTGTSGPYEQYFGPGTRLTVT.

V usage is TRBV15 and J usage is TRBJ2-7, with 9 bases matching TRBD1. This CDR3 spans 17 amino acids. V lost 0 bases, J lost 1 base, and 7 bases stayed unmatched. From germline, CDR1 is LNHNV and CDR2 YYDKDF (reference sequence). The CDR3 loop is CATSRDISGTGSYEQYF. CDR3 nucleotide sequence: TGTGCCACCAGCAGAGATATTAGTGGGACAGGGTCCTACGAGCAGTACTTC.

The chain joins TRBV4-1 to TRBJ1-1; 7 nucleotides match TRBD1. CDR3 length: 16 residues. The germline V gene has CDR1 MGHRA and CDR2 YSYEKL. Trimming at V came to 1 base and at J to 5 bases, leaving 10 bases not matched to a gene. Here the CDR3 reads CASSQGQGRARTEAFF. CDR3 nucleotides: TGCGCCAGCAGCCAAGGACAGGGCAGGGCGAGGACTGAAGCTTTCTTT.

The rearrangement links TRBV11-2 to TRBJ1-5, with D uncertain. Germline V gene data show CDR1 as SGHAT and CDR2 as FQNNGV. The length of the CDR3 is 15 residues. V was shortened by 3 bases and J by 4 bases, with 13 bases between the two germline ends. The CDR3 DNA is TGTGCCAGCAGCTTGGAACGGGGTTCAAATCAGCCCCAGCATTTT. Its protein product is CASSLERGSNQPQHF.

This chain's CDR3 is CASSQSGTVNSPLHF. The CDR3 coding sequence is TGTGCCAGCAGCCAATCCGGGACAGTAAATTCACCCCTCCACTTT. The V gene is TRBV5-4, the J gene TRBJ1-6; 7 bases agree with TRBD1. Per germline, CDR1 SGHNT and CDR2 YYREEE (reference sequence). Losses at the gene ends were 4 bases for V and 7 bases for J; bases not matched to a gene: 8. The CDR3 contains 15 residues.

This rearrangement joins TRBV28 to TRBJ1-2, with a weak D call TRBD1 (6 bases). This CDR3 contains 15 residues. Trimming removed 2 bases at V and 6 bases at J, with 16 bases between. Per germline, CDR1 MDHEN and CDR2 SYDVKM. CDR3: CASSLMVGQPNGYTF. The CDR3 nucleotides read TGTGCCAGCAGTTTAATGGTAGGACAGCCGAATGGCTACACCTTC.

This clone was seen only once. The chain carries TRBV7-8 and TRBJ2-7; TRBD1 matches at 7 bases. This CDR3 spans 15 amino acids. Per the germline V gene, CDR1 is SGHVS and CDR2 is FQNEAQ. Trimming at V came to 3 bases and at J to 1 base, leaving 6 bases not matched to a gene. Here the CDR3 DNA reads TGTGCCAGCAGCTTCCCAGGGGGAAGGTCCTACGAGCAGTACTTC. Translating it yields CASSFPGGRSYEQYF.

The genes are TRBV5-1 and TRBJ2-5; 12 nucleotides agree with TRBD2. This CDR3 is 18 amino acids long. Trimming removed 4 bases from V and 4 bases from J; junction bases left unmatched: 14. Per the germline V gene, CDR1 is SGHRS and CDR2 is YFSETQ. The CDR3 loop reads CASSLEALGLAGRETQYF. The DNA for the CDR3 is TGCGCCAGCAGCCTTGAAGCTCTCGGACTAGCGGGACGAGAGACCCAGTACTTC. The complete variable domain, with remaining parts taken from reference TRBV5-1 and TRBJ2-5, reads KAGVTQTPRYLIKTRGQQVTLSCSPISGHRSVSWYQQTPGQGLQFLFEYFSETQRNKGNFPGRFSGRQFSNSRSEMNVSTLELGDSALYLCASSLEALGLAGRETQYFGPGTRLLVL.

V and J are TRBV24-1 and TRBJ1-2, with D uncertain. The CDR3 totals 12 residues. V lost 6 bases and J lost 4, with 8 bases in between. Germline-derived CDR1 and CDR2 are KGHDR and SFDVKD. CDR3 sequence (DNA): TGTGCCACCAGTCAGGCCTCCTATGGCTACACCTTC. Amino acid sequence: CATSQASYGYTF.

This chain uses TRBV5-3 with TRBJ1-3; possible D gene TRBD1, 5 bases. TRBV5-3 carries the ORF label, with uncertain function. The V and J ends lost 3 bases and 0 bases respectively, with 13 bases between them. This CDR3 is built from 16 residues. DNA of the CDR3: TGTGCCAGAAGCTCCGGGGGGTCCGACTCTGGAAACACCATATATTTT. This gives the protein CARSSGGSDSGNTIYF.

The CDR3 DNA sequence: TGTGCCAGCTCACAAGGGACAACCCGCCAAGAGACCCAGTACTTC. Translation: CASSQGTTRQETQYF. The chain carries TRBV18 and TRBJ2-5; a weak D match, TRBD1 (6 bases). V lost 4 bases to trimming and J lost 1 base, with 13 bases between them. The CDR3 consists of 15 residues. In germline, CDR1 is KGHSH, CDR2 LQKENI. Based on the CDR3 plus reference TRBV18 and TRBJ2-5, the full variable domain is NAGVMQNPRHLVRRRGQEARLRCSPMKGHSHVYWYRQLPEEGLKFMVYLQKENIIDESGMPKERFSAEFPKEGPSILRIQQVVRGDSAAYFCASSQGTTRQETQYFGPGTRLLVL.

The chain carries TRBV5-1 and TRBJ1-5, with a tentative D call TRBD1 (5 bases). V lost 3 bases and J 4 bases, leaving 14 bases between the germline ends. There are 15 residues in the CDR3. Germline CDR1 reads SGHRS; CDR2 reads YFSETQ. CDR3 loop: CASSSEGLMNQPQHF. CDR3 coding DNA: TGCGCCAGCAGCTCGGAGGGGTTGATGAATCAGCCCCAGCATTTT. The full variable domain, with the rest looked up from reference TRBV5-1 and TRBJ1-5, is KAGVTQTPRYLIKTRGQQVTLSCSPISGHRSVSWYQQTPGQGLQFLFEYFSETQRNKGNFPGRFSGRQFSNSRSEMNVSTLELGDSALYLCASSSEGLMNQPQHFGDGTRLSIL.

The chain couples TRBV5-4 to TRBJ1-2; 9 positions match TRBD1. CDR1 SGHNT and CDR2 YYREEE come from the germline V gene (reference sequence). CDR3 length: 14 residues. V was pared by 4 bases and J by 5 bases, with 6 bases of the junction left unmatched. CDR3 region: CASSPRQGEYGYTF. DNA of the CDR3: TGTGCCAGCAGCCCCCGACAGGGGGAATATGGCTACACCTTC.

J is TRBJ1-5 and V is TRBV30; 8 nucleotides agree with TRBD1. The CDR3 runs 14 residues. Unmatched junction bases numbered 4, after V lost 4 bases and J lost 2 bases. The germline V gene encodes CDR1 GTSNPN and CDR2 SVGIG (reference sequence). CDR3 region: CAWTPGQGNQPQHF. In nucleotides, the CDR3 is TGTGCCTGGACCCCGGGACAGGGCAATCAGCCCCAGCATTTT.

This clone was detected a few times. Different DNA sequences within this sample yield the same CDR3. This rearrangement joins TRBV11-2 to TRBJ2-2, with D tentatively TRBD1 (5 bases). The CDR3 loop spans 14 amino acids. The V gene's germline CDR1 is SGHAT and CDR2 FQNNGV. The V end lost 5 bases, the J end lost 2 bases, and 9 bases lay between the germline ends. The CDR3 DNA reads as TGTGCCAGCAGCCCAGACAGTAACACCGGGGAGCTGTTTTTT. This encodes CASSPDSNTGELFF.

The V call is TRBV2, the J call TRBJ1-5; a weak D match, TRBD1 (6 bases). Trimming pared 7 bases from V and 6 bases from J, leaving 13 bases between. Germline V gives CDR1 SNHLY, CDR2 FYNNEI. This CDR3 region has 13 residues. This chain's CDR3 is CASTGGASQPQHF. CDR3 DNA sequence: TGTGCCAGCACTGGGGGGGCGAGTCAGCCCCAGCATTTT. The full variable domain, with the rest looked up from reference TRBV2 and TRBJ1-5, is EPEVTQTPSHQVTQMGQEVILRCVPISNHLYFYWYRQILGQKVEFLVSFYNNEISEKSEIFDDQFSVERPDGSNFTLKIRSTKLEDSAMYFCASTGGASQPQHFGDGTRLSIL.

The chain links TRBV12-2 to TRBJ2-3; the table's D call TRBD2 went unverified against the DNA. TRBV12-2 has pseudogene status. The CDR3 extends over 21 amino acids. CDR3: CASRLSSGTSGSNKMTDTQYF. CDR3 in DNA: TGTGCAAGTCGCTTAAGTTCAGGGACTAGCGGGAGCAATAAGATGACAGATACGCAGTATTTT.